The 2 T cell receptor beta chains below come from one sample, sequenced in a study of T-cell reconstitution after alpha-beta-depleted transplantation in children. Using unique molecular identifiers, the investigators prepared the TCRbeta library. Via MiXCR, TCRdb re-called the PCR reads, giving one row per CDR3 protein. The data show hundreds of thousands of distinct CDR3 sequences, over 10% seen once. The source material was PBMCs, mostly from graft donor cells, sampled 360 days after TCRalphabeta/CD19-depleted stem cell transplant. The receptors shown here come from a male patient between 5 and 17 years old who had a stem cell transplant for acute myeloid leukemia, so the T cells may come from the graft donor.

The chain employs TRBV19 and TRBJ2-6; D ambiguous. The V end was cut by 0 bases, the J end by 2 bases, with 11 bases between. This CDR3 contains 17 residues. From germline, CDR1 is LNHDA and CDR2 SQIVND (reference sequence). The CDR3: CASSIDRTATGANVLTF. CDR3 sequence (DNA): TGTGCCAGTAGTATAGATCGGACCGCAACTGGGGCCAACGTCCTGACTTTC.

Only a few counts were recorded for this clonotype. J is TRBJ2-4 and V is TRBV15; no clear D. Deletions cut 0 bases from V and 0 bases from J, with 18 bases between. This CDR3 is built from 19 residues. Germline CDR1 and CDR2: LNHNV and YYDKDF (reference sequence). The CDR3 here is CATSRDPLGWVRAKNIQYF. CDR3 in DNA: TGTGCCACCAGCAGAGATCCCCTAGGCTGGGTTCGAGCCAAAAACATTCAGTACTTC.